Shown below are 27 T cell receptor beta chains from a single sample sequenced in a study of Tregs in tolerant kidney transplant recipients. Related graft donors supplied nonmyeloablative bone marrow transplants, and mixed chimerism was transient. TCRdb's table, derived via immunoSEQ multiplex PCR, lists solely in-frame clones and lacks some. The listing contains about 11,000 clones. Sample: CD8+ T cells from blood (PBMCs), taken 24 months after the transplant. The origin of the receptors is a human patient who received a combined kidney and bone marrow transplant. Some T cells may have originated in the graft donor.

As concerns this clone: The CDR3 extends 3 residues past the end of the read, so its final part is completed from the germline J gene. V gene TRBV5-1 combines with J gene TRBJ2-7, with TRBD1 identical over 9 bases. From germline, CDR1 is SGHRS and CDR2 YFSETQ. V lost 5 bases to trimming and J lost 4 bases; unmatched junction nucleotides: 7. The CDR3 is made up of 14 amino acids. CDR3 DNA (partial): TGCGCCAGCAGTGCCGGGACAGGGAGGTACGAG. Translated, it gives CASSAGTGRYE. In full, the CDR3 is CASSAGTGRYEQYF.

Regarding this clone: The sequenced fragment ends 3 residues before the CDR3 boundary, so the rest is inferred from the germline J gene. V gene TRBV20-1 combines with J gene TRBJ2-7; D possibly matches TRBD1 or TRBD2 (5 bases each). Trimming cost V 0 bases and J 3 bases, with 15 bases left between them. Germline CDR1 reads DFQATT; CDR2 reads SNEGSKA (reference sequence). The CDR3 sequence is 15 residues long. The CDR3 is CSARDLRGEGYEQYF. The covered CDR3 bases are TGCAGTGCTAGAGATCTGAGGGGAGAGGGCTACGAG.

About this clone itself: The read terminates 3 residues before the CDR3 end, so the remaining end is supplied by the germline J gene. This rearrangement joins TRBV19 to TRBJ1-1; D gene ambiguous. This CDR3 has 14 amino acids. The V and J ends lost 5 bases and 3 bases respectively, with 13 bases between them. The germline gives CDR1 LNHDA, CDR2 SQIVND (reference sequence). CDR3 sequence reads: CASSSRLGHTEAFF. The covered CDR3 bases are TGTGCCAGTAGTTCCCGACTAGGGCACACTGAA.

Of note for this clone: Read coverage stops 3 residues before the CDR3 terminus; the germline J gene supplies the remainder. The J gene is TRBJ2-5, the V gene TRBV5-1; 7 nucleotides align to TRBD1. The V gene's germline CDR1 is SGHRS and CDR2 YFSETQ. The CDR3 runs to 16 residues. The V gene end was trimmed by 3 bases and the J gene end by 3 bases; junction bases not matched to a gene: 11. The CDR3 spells CASSSPDRDGEETQYF. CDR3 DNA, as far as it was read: TGCGCCAGCAGCTCGCCTGACAGGGATGGCGAAGAGACC.

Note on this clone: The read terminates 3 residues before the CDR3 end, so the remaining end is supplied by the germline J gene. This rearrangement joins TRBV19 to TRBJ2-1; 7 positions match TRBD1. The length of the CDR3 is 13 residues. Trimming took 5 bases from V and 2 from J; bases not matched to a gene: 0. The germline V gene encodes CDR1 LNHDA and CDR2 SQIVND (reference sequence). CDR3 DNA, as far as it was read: TGTGCCAGTAGTGGGACAGCCTACAATGAG. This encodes CASSGTAYNE. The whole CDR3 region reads CASSGTAYNEQFF.

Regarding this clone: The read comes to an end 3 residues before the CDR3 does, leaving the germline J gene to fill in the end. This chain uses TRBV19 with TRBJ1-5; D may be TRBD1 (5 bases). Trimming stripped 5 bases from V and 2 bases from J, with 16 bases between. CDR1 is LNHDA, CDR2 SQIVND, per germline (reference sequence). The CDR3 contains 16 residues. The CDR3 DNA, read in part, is TGTGCCAGTAGTCTTGGTAGGGGCGGGGGCAATCAGCCC. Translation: CASSLGRGGGNQP. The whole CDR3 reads CASSLGRGGGNQPQHF.

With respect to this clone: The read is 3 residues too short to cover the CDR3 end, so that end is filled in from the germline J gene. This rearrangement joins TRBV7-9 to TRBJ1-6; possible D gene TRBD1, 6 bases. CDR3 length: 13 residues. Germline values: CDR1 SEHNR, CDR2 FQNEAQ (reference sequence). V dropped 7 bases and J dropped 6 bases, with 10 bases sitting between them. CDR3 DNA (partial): TGTGCCAGCACCGGGACAACTAATTCACCC. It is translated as CASTGTTNSP. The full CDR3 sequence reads CASTGTTNSPLHF.

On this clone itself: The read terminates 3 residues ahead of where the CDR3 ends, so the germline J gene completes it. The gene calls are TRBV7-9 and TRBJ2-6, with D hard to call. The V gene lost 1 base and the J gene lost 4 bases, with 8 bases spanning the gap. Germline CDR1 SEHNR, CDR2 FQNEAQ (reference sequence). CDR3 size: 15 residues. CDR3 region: CASSLEVVGANVLTF. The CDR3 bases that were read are TGTGCCAGCAGCTTAGAGGTTGTGGGGGCCAACGTC.

CDR3 bases read: TGTGCCAGCAGGGCAGCCGGGACAGCGAGTCATAATTCACCC. It encodes CASRAAGTASHNSP. From start to end, the CDR3 is CASRAAGTASHNSPLHF. The chain couples TRBV7-8 to TRBJ1-6, with 7 nucleotides matching TRBD1. Coverage ceases 3 residues before the CDR3 finishes, and the germline J gene fills in the end. Germline V CDR1 and CDR2: SGHVS, FQNEAQ. The CDR3 contains 17 residues. J lost 5 bases, V lost 6 bases, and 13 bases had no gene match.

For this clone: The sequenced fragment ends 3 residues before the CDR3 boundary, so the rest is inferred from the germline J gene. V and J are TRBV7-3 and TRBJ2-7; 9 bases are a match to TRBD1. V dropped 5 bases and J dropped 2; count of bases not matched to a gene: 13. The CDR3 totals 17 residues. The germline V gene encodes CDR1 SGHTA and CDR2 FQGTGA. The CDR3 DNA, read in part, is TGTGCCAGCAGCCCCTTACTCAGGGACAGGGAGACCTACGAG. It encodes CASSPLLRDRETYE. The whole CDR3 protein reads CASSPLLRDRETYEQYF.

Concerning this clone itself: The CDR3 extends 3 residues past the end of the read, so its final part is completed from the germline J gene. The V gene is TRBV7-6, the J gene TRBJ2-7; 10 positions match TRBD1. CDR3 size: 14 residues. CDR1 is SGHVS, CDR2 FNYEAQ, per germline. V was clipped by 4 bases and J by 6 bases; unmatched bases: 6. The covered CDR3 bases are TGTGCCAGCAGCTCCGGGACAGGGGCGGGCGAG. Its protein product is CASSSGTGAGE. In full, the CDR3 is CASSSGTGAGEQYF. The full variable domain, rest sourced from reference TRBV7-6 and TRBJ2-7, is GAGVSQSPRYKVTKRGQDVALRCDPISGHVSLYWYRQALGQGPEFLTYFNYEAQQDKSGLPNDRFSAERPEGSISTLTIQRTEQRDSAMYRCASSSGTGAGEQYFGPGTRLTVT.

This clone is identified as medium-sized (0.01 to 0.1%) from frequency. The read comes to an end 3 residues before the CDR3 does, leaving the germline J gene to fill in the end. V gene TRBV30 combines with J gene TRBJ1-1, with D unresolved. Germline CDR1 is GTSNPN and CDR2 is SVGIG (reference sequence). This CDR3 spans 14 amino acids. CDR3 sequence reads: CAWSAVRPIGEAFF. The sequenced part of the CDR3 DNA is TGTGCCTGGAGTGCGGTACGGCCCATCGGGGAA.

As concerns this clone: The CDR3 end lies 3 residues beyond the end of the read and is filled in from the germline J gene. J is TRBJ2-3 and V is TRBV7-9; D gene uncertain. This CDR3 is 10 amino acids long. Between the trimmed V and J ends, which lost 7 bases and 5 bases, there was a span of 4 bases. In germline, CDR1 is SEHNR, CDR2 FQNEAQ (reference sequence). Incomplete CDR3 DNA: TGTGCCAGCAAGGGAGATACG. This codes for CASKGDT. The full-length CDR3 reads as CASKGDTQYF.

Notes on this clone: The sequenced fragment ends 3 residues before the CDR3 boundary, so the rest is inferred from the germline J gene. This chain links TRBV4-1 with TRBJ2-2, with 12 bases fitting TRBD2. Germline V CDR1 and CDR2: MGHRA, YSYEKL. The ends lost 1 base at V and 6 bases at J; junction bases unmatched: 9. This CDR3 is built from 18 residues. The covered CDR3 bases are TGCGCCAGCAGCCAAGGGGGACTAGCGGGCGTCTCTTCCGGGGAG. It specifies CASSQGGLAGVSSGE. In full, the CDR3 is CASSQGGLAGVSSGELFF.

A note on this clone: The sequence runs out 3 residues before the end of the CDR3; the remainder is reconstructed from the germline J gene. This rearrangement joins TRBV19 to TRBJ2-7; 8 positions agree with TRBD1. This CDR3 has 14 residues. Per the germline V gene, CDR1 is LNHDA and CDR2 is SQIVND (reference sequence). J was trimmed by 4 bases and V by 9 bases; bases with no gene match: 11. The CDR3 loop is CASAFGQGAYEQYF. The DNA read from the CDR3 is TGTGCCAGCGCCTTCGGGCAGGGGGCTTACGAG. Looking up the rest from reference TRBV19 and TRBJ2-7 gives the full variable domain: DGGITQSPKYLFRKEGQNVTLSCEQNLNHDAMYWYRQDPGQGLRLIYYSQIVNDFQKGDIAEGYSVSREKKESFPLTVTSAQKNPTAFYLCASAFGQGAYEQYFGPGTRLTVT.

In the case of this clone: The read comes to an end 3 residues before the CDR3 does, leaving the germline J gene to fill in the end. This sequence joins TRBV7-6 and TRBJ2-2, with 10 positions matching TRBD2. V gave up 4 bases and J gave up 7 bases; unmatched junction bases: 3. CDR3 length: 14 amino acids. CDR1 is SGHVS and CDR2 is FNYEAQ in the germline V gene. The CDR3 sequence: CASSSGTSVGELFF. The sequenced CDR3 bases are TGTGCCAGCAGCTCCGGGACTAGCGTCGGGGAG.

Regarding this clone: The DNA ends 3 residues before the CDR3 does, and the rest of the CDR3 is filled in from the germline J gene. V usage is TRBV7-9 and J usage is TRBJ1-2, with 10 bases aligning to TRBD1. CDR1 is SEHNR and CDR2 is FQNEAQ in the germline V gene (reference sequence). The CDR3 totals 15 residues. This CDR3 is CASSYSGQGHMGYTF. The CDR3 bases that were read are TGTGCCAGCAGTTACTCGGGACAGGGGCATATGGGC.

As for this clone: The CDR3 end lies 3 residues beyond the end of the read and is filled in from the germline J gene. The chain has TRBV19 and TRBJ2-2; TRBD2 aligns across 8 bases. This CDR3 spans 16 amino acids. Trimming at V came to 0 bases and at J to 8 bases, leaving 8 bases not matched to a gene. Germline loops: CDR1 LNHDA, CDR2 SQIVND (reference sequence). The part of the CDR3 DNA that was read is TGTGCCAGTAGTATAGACTCAGGATTAGCGGGAGGGGAG. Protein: CASSIDSGLAGGE. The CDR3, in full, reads CASSIDSGLAGGELFF.

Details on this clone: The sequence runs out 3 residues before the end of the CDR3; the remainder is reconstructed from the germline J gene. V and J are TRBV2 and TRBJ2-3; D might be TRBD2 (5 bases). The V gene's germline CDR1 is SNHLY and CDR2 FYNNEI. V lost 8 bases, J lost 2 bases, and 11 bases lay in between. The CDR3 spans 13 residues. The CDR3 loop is CASSDLYTDTQYF. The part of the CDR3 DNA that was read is TGTGCCAGCTCGGACTTATACACAGATACG.

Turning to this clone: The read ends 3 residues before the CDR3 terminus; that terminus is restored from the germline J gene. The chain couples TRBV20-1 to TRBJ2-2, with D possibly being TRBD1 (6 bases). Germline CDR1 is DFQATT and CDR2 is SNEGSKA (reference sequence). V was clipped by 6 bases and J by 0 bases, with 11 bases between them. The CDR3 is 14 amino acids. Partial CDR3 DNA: TGCAGTGCGCCAGACAGGTCGAACACCGGGGAG. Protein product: CSAPDRSNTGE. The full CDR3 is CSAPDRSNTGELFF.

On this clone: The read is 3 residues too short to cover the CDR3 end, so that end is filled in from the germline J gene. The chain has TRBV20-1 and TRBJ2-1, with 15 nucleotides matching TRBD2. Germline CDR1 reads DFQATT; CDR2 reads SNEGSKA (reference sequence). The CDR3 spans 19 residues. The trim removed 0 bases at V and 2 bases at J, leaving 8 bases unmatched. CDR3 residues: CSARDRTSGRAIPYNEQFF. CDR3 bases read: TGCAGTGCTAGAGATCGGACTAGCGGGAGGGCCATACCCTACAATGAG.

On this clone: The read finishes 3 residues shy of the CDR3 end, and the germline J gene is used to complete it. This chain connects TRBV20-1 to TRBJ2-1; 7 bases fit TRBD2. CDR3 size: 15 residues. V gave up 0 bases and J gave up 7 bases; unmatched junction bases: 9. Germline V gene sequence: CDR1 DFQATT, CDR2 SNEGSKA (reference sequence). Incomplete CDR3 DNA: TGCAGTGCTAGAGATGTGACGACTAGCTCGAATGAG. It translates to CSARDVTTSSNE. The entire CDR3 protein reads CSARDVTTSSNEQFF.

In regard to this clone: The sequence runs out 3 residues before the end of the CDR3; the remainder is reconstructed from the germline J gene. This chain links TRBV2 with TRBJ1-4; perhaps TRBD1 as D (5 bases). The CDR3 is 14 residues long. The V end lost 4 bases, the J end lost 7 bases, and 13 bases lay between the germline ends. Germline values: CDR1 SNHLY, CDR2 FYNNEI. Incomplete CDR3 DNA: TGTGCCAGCAGTGTGCTCCAGGGTGGTGAAAAA. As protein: CASSVLQGGEK. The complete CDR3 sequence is CASSVLQGGEKLFF.

The CDR3 sequence: CASSQSRGMGYNEQFF. The DNA read from the CDR3 is TGTGCCAGCAGCCAATCACGGGGAATGGGCTACAATGAG. The gene calls are TRBV16 and TRBJ2-1; D may be TRBD2 (5 bases). The observed sequence ends 3 residues before the CDR3 terminus, with the missing tail filled in from the germline J gene. Trimming shortened V by 0 bases and J by 3 bases, and 12 bases separated the two germline ends. The germline V gene encodes CDR1 KGHSY and CDR2 FQNENV. The CDR3 length is 16 residues. The full variable domain, completed using reference TRBV16 and TRBJ2-1, is GEEVAQTPKHLVRGEGQKAKLYCAPIKGHSYVFWYQQVLKNEFKFLISFQNENVFDETGMPKERFSAKCLPNSPCSLEIQATKLEDSAVYFCASSQSRGMGYNEQFFGPGTRLTVL.

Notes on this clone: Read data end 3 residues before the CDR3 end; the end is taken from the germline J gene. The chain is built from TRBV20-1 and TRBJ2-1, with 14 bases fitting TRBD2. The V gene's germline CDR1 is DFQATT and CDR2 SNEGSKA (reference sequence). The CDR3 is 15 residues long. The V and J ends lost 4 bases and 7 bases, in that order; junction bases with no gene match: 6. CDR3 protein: CSATPGLAGANEQFF. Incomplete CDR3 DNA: TGCAGTGCTACCCCGGGACTAGCGGGAGCGAATGAG.

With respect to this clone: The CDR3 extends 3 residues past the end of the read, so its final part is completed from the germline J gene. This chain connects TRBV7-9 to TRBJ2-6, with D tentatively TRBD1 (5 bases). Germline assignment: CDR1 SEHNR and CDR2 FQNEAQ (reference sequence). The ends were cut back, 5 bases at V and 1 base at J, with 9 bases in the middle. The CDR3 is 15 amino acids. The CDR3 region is CASSQTESGANVLTF. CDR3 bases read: TGTGCCAGCAGCCAGACAGAGTCTGGGGCCAACGTC.

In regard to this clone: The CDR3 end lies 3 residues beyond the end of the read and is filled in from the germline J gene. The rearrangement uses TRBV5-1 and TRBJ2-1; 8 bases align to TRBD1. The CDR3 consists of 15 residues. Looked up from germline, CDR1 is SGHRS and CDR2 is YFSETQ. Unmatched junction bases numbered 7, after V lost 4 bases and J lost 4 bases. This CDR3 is CASSQGQGWYNEQFF. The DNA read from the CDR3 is TGCGCCAGCAGCCAAGGACAGGGTTGGTACAATGAG.